What follows are 32 T cell receptor beta chains derived from one specimen sequenced in a study of cytomegalovirus exposure and HLA in healthy donors (dated by TCRdb to the late 2010s). The library was made by the immunoSEQ multiplex PCR assay. For the multiplex PCR, a mixture combining 60 forward primers for TCR Vbeta segments and 13 reverse primers for TCR Jbeta segments was used. The table comes from immuneACCESS by way of TCRdb, which keeps in-frame sequences with V and J called. Part of the clones is missing from these tables; in studies checked, under half for an unresolved V gene and the rest for unknown reasons. The sample records roughly 130,000 clones, around 72% of which are singletons. The top ten clones comprise 1% to 1.5% of the sample. The sample comprised PBMCs. Receptors were obtained from a woman aged 40 to 55 in good health and CMV-seronegative.

The V gene is TRBV7-8, the J gene TRBJ1-6; no clear D. V lost 1 base and J lost 7, with 8 bases in between. CDR1 is SGHVS, CDR2 FQNEAQ, per germline. This CDR3 spans 14 amino acids. CDR3 loop: CASSLGLTNSPLHF. DNA of the CDR3: TGTGCCAGCAGCTTAGGACTTACGAATTCACCCCTCCACTTT.

The rearrangement joins TRBV4-1 to TRBJ1-2; D is possibly TRBD1 (5 bases). The germline V gene has CDR1 MGHRA and CDR2 YSYEKL. The CDR3 is 18 residues long. Trimming removed 0 bases at V and 6 bases at J, with 23 bases between. The DNA of the CDR3 is TGCGCCAGCAGCCAAGAAGGGGAGGGAGCGTTAGCGGTGGATGGCTACACCTTC. The encoded protein is CASSQEGEGALAVDGYTF.

The J gene is TRBJ1-5, the V gene TRBV27; D is unclear. This CDR3 is built from 13 residues. Germline CDR1 is MNHEY and CDR2 is SMNVEV (reference sequence). V lost 5 bases and J lost 5, with 10 bases in between. The DNA for the CDR3 is TGTGCCAGCAGTCCGTCAGGTCATCAGCCCCAGCATTTT. It is translated as CASSPSGHQPQHF.

V and J are TRBV28 and TRBJ1-1; a possible D gene is TRBD1 (6 bases). This CDR3 region has 13 residues. Per germline, CDR1 MDHEN and CDR2 SYDVKM. CDR3 coding DNA: TGTGCAACTTTTGGACAGACCCCAACTGAAGCTTTCTTT. This translates into CATFGQTPTEAFF.

The chain carries TRBV5-4 and TRBJ1-2; 9 nucleotides match TRBD1. The germline V gene has CDR1 SGHNT and CDR2 YYREEE (reference sequence). The CDR3 runs to 13 residues. The V segment lost 8 bases and the J segment 1 base; nucleotides outside the gene matches: 3. Here the CDR3 DNA reads TGTGCCAGTTCGACAGGGGGTAACTATGGCTACACCTTC. Its translation: CASSTGGNYGYTF. Drawing the rest from reference TRBV5-4 and TRBJ1-2, the complete variable domain is ETGVTQSPTHLIKTRGQQVTLRCSSQSGHNTVSWYQQALGQGPQFIFQYYREEENGRGNFPPRFSGLQFPNYSSELNVNALELDDSALYLCASSTGGNYGYTFGSGTRLTVV.

This clone was seen more than once but under ten times. The V call is TRBV7-9, the J call TRBJ2-3; TRBD2 agrees at 12 bases. The V and J ends lost 5 bases and 4 bases, in that order; junction bases with no gene match: 7. Looked up from germline, CDR1 is SEHNR and CDR2 is FQNEAQ (reference sequence). CDR3 length: 16 residues. CDR3 coding DNA: TGTGCCAGCAGCCCGAGGGCTAGCGGGGGGGCAGATACGCAGTATTTT. This translates into CASSPRASGGADTQYF.

The chain couples TRBV9 to TRBJ1-3, with 7 bases matching TRBD1. Unmatched junction bases numbered 9, after V lost 3 bases and J lost 0 bases. Looked up from germline, CDR1 is SGDLS and CDR2 is YYNGEE. The CDR3 spans 17 residues. This CDR3 is CASSAWDSTSSGNTIYF. CDR3 nucleotide sequence: TGTGCCAGCAGCGCCTGGGACAGCACGAGCTCTGGAAACACCATATATTTT.

The chain uses TRBV6-1 and TRBJ2-7; D ambiguous. Trimming took off 2 bases at V and 4 bases at J, with 12 bases between the two ends. The CDR3 spans 14 residues. CDR1 is MNHNS, CDR2 SASEGT, per germline. In nucleotides, the CDR3 is TGTGCCAGCAGTGAATCTGTCAGCGAGTACGAGCAGTACGTC. It codes for CASSESVSEYEQYV.

This sequence joins TRBV27 and TRBJ2-1; possible D gene TRBD2, 5 bases. This CDR3 has 16 amino acids. Germline lookup yields CDR1 MNHEY and CDR2 SMNVEV (reference sequence). V was clipped by 3 bases and J by 0 bases, with 12 bases between them. Written as DNA, the CDR3 is TGTGCCAGCAGTTTTTTTGTGGGGAGCTCCTACAATGAGCAGTTCTTC. It yields the protein CASSFFVGSSYNEQFF.

This clone was seen only a few times. This chain uses TRBV5-1 with TRBJ2-7, with TRBD1 as a possible D gene (6 bases). The germline V and J ends were trimmed by 4 bases and 3 bases, with 11 bases remaining between them. Looked up from germline, CDR1 is SGHRS and CDR2 is YFSETQ. There are 13 residues in the CDR3. CDR3 coding DNA: TGCGCCAGCAGCAAGGGACAAGACTACGAGCAGTACTTC. This codes for CASSKGQDYEQYF.

A few counts support this clone. This chain connects TRBV2 to TRBJ1-1; D gene ambiguous. From germline, CDR1 is SNHLY and CDR2 FYNNEI. Trimming removed 7 bases at V and 1 base at J, with 13 bases between. The CDR3 has 14 residues. The DNA for the CDR3 is TGTGCCAGCACCGAGGAGGGAGGGAACACTGAAGCTTTCTTT. Translation: CASTEEGGNTEAFF.

The chain is built from TRBV25-1 and TRBJ1-2, with D unresolved. Germline V gives CDR1 MGHDK, CDR2 SYGVNS. The CDR3 is 12 amino acids. V gave up 11 bases and J gave up 3 bases, with 13 bases separating them. The CDR3 loop is CASQTVDYGYTF. CDR3 nucleotide sequence: TGTGCCTCCCAAACAGTAGACTATGGCTACACCTTC.

This clone was observed once. The V call is TRBV9, the J call TRBJ1-1, with 11 bases aligning to TRBD1. The V gene end was trimmed by 4 bases and the J gene end by 3 bases; junction bases not matched to a gene: 8. The CDR3 totals 16 residues. From germline, CDR1 is SGDLS and CDR2 YYNGEE. CDR3: CASSPGQGALDTEAFF. The CDR3 DNA reads as TGTGCCAGCAGCCCAGGACAGGGGGCATTGGACACTGAAGCTTTCTTT.

This chain uses TRBV7-2 with TRBJ1-2, with TRBD1 matching over 9 bases. Per the germline V gene, CDR1 is SGHTA and CDR2 is FQGNSA. Trimming cost V 2 bases and J 8 bases; bases outside gene matches: 12. The CDR3 runs 16 residues. For the CDR3, the DNA is TGTGCCAGCAGCTTAACACCCACAGGGGGCTGGGGAGGCTACACCTTC. This translates into CASSLTPTGGWGGYTF.

The rearrangement uses TRBV6-6 and TRBJ2-3; D is undetermined. Germline loops: CDR1 MNHNY, CDR2 SVGAGI (reference sequence). The ends were cut back, 7 bases at V and 5 bases at J, with 10 bases in the middle. This CDR3 has 12 amino acids. The CDR3 bases are TGTGCCAGCACCCCATCAGGAGATACGCAGTATTTT. Translating it yields CASTPSGDTQYF.

This chain joins TRBV10-3 and TRBJ1-2; D is possibly TRBD1 (5 bases). Germline CDR1 reads ENHRY; CDR2 reads SYGVKD. V was trimmed by 0 bases and J by 6 bases, leaving 11 bases between them. The CDR3 has 14 residues. CDR3 region: CAISESGGDNGYTF. In DNA, the CDR3 is TGTGCCATCAGTGAGTCAGGAGGGGATAATGGCTACACCTTC.

The chain links TRBV29-1 to TRBJ2-7; no clear D. The germline CDR1 and CDR2 sequences are SQVTM and ANQGSEA. The CDR3 spans 13 residues. V dropped 3 bases and J dropped 6 bases, with 15 bases sitting between them. The chain's CDR3 is CSVEVRSPFEQYF. In nucleotides, the CDR3 is TGCAGCGTTGAGGTCAGGTCCCCGTTCGAGCAGTACTTC.

The rearrangement joins TRBV10-2 to TRBJ2-5; 10 bases line up with TRBD1. Germline values: CDR1 WSHSY, CDR2 SAAADI. This CDR3 spans 15 amino acids. The trim removed 6 bases at V and 5 bases at J, leaving 9 bases unmatched. CDR3: CASRTMGQGHETQYF. CDR3 sequence (DNA): TGCGCCAGCAGGACCATGGGACAGGGGCATGAGACCCAGTACTTC.

CDR3 DNA sequence: TGTGCCAGCAGCCTCAATACCGGGACATTGTATGGCTACACCTTC. Encoded protein: CASSLNTGTLYGYTF. This chain uses TRBV6-5 with TRBJ1-2, with TRBD1 as a possible D gene (6 bases). The germline V and J ends were trimmed by 6 bases and 5 bases, with 19 bases remaining between them. Germline loops: CDR1 MNHEY, CDR2 SVGAGI. The CDR3 length is 15 residues.

The J gene is TRBJ2-3, the V gene TRBV5-4; maybe TRBD1 (5 bases). Between the trimmed V and J ends, which lost 0 bases and 2 bases, there was a span of 10 bases. This CDR3 has 15 residues. Germline V CDR1 and CDR2: SGHNT, YYREEE (reference sequence). The CDR3 region is CASSLAQGFTDTQYF. The DNA for the CDR3 is TGTGCCAGCAGCTTGGCGCAGGGTTTCACAGATACGCAGTATTTT.

The CDR3 loop is CASWPGSAGNTQYF. In DNA, the CDR3 is TGTGCCAGCTGGCCGGGATCAGCGGGGAATACGCAGTATTTT. The chain combines TRBV28 with TRBJ2-3; 7 bases map to TRBD2. V lost 8 bases to trimming and J lost 7 bases; unmatched junction nucleotides: 12. The CDR3 consists of 14 residues. CDR1 and CDR2 from the germline V gene are MDHEN and SYDVKM.

This rearrangement joins TRBV4-1 to TRBJ2-7, with 9 nucleotides matching TRBD1. Germline V CDR1 and CDR2: MGHRA, YSYEKL. The CDR3 is made up of 16 amino acids. V dropped 5 bases and J dropped 1; count of bases not matched to a gene: 9. The CDR3 reads CASSVSGTGSSYEQYF. CDR3 coding DNA: TGCGCCAGCAGCGTATCCGGGACAGGGAGTTCCTACGAGCAGTACTTC.

This sequence joins TRBV6-1 and TRBJ1-5; TRBD1 is a possible D gene (5 bases). V was clipped by 7 bases and J by 6 bases, with 19 bases between them. The CDR3 runs to 15 residues. Germline lookup yields CDR1 MNHNS and CDR2 SASEGT. CDR3 nucleotides: TGTGCCAGCACACAAGGCCCGGGCGGGGGTCAGCCCCAGCATTTT. Translation: CASTQGPGGGQPQHF.

The gene calls are TRBV5-8 and TRBJ2-5; 7 bases fit TRBD1. The CDR3 runs to 16 residues. Germline V lookup: CDR1 SGHTS, CDR2 YDEGEE. Trimming cost V 2 bases and J 0 bases; bases outside gene matches: 7. In DNA form, the CDR3 reads TGTGCCAGCAGCTTTGGGCAAGGGACAGACCAAGAGACCCAGTACTTC. This translates into CASSFGQGTDQETQYF.

V gene TRBV5-1 combines with J gene TRBJ1-1; D unresolved. The germline CDR1 and CDR2 sequences are SGHRS and YFSETQ. CDR3 length: 14 amino acids. V shed 4 bases and J shed 7 bases, with 17 bases lying between them. The CDR3 DNA reads as TGCGCCAGCAGCCCCGACGGGGTGGTGGATGAAGCTTTCTTT. This sequence encodes CASSPDGVVDEAFF.

The chain recombines TRBV7-9 with TRBJ2-4; maybe TRBD1 (5 bases). This CDR3 has 17 amino acids. Germline V CDR1 and CDR2: SEHNR, FQNEAQ (reference sequence). V gave up 5 bases and J gave up 0 bases, with 17 bases separating them. In nucleotides, the CDR3 is TGTGCCAGCAGCACACTCTCAGGGTGGGGAGCCAAAAACATTCAGTACTTC. This sequence encodes CASSTLSGWGAKNIQYF.

The V call is TRBV9, the J call TRBJ1-3; no clear D. Trimming took off 4 bases at V and 0 bases at J, with 11 bases between the two ends. The CDR3 covers 15 residues. Germline-derived CDR1 and CDR2 are SGDLS and YYNGEE. CDR3 sequence: CASSPSPSSGNTIYF. CDR3 in DNA: TGTGCCAGCAGCCCCAGTCCCAGCTCTGGAAACACCATATATTTT.

This sequence joins TRBV6-6 and TRBJ1-5; the D gene is possibly TRBD1 (5 bases). This CDR3 has 15 amino acids. Germline CDR1 is MNHNY and CDR2 is SVGAGI (reference sequence). V was pared by 7 bases and J by 0 bases, with 13 bases between. The DNA of the CDR3 is TGTGCCAGCACCGCGACAGAATTTAGCAATCAGCCCCAGCATTTT. This encodes CASTATEFSNQPQHF.

The rearrangement links TRBV28 to TRBJ1-2, with 7 bases aligning to TRBD1. V lost 5 bases to trimming and J lost 1 base; unmatched junction nucleotides: 7. The length of the CDR3 is 15 residues. In germline, CDR1 is MDHEN, CDR2 SYDVKM. The CDR3 protein is CASSGGGGRNYGYTF. The CDR3 DNA is TGTGCCAGCAGTGGCGGAGGGGGCCGTAACTATGGCTACACCTTC.

The chain employs TRBV18 and TRBJ2-1, with 8 bases matching TRBD2. After removal of 3 bases from V and 9 bases from J, the junction contained 4 bases not matched to a gene. The germline V gene has CDR1 KGHSH and CDR2 LQKENI. This CDR3 region has 13 residues. The DNA for the CDR3 is TGTGCCAGCTCACCCCCGGGGGGGTCTGAGCAGTTCTTC. It translates to CASSPPGGSEQFF.

This clone came up once. The chain carries TRBV7-8 and TRBJ2-3, with 12 bases aligning to TRBD2. V lost 6 bases to trimming and J lost 2 bases; unmatched junction nucleotides: 9. Germline CDR1 reads SGHVS; CDR2 reads FQNEAQ. This CDR3 spans 17 amino acids. The CDR3, as DNA: TGTGCCAGCAGTCATAGGACTAGCGGGACCTACACAGATACGCAGTATTTT. Translated, it gives CASSHRTSGTYTDTQYF.

The J gene is TRBJ2-6, the V gene TRBV15; D gene uncertain. Trimming removed 0 bases from V and 2 bases from J, with 8 bases in between. This CDR3 is built from 16 residues. Looked up from germline, CDR1 is LNHNV and CDR2 is YYDKDF (reference sequence). The chain's CDR3 is CATSRDEQTGANVLTF. CDR3 bases: TGTGCCACCAGCAGAGATGAACAAACTGGGGCCAACGTCCTGACTTTC.